These T cell receptor beta chains were read from a single sample in a study of regulatory T cells in long-lasting Graves disease. TCRdb re-called the multiplex PCR reads through MiXCR, storing one row per CDR3 protein. Here the sample spans about 470,000 distinct CDR3 sequences, 20% to 25% being singletons. Material: peripheral blood mononuclear cells (PBMCs), obtained when the disease was refractory, from a patient treated with antithyroid drugs. These receptors all come from a female donor with Graves disease. Both conserved end residues are part of each CDR3. D genes are given only for firm matches. Rows may omit the clone size; those that give it use once, few, many or a size class.

>.|TRBJ2-7|TRBV29-1|few
TGCAGCGTTGCTCTGGGCTACGAGCAGTACTTC
CSVALGYEQYF
>TRBD2|TRBJ2-7|TRBV4-2|.
TGTGCCAGCAGCCAAGGCGGGGGGCGCAGCTCCTACGAGCAGTACTTC
CASSQGGGRSSYEQYF
>TRBD1|TRBJ2-7|TRBV5-1|.
TGCGCCAGCAGCTTGGCGACAGGGTCCCACTACGAGCAGTACTTC
CASSLATGSHYEQYF
>.|TRBJ1-5|TRBV12-3/TRBV12-4|many
TGTGCCAGCAGCGCTGACCCCCTTAGCAATCAGCCCCAGCATTTT
CASSADPLSNQPQHF
>TRBD1|TRBJ1-2|TRBV6-2/TRBV6-3|few
TGTGCCAGCAGTCCTTCGCGGGGGGACAGCTATGGCTACACCTTC
CASSPSRGDSYGYTF
>.|TRBJ1-1|TRBV20-1|many
TGCAGTGCTAGACCCGACACTTTCACTGAAGCTTTCTTT
CSARPDTFTEAFF
>.|TRBJ2-7|TRBV7-2|.
TGTGCCAGCAGCTTAGACGGTTGGAGCGAGCAGTACTTC
CASSLDGWSEQYF
>TRBD1|TRBJ2-5|TRBV10-3|few
TGTGCCATCAGCAAAGGGACAGGGGTTCAAGAGACCCAGTACTTC
CAISKGTGVQETQYF
>.|TRBJ2-5|TRBV6-5|many
TGTGCCAGCAGTTACCGGGACGGAGGAGTACAAGAGACCCAGTACTTC
CASSYRDGGVQETQYF
>.|TRBJ2-1|TRBV7-2|few
TGTGCCAGCAGCTTAGTGGGGGGAAGCTCCTACAATGAGCAGTTCTTC
CASSLVGGSSYNEQFF
>.|TRBJ2-1|TRBV3-2|few
TGTGCCAGCAGCCAAGAGACTACTCTTGAGCAGTTCTTC
CASSQETTLEQFF